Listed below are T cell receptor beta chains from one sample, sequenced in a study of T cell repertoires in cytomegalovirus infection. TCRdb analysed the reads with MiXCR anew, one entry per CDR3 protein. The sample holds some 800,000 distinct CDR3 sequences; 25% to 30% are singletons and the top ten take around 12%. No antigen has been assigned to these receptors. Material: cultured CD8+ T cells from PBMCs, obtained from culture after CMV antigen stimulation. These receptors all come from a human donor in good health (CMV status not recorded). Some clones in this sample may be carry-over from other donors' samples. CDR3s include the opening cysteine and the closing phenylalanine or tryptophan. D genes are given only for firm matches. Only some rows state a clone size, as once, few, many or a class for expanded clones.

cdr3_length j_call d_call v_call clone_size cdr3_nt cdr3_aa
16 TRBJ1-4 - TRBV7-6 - TGTGCCAGCAGCTTGTTCGGGGAGAAGGATAATGAAAAACTGTTTTTT CASSLFGEKDNEKLFF
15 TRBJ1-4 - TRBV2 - TGTGCCAGCGATTCCCCTTTTTCAACTAATGAAAAACTGTTTTTT CASDSPFSTNEKLFF
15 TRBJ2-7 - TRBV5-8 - TGTGCCAGCAGCTCGGCAACGGGACGGATCTACGAGCAGTACTTC CASSSATGRIYEQYF
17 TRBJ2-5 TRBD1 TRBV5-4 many TGTGCCAGCAGCTTGGCGGGACAGGGGCGATGGAGAGAGACCCAGTACTTC CASSLAGQGRWRETQYF
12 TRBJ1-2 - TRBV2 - TGTTCGACCCAGTCGGGAACCTATGGCTACACCTTC CSTQSGTYGYTF
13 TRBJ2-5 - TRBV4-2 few TGTGCCAGCAGCCAAACGGACCGCCACGAGAGGTACTTC CASSQTDRHERYF
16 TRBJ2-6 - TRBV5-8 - TGTGCCAGCAGCTTGGCAACAGGATCTGGGGCCAACGTCCTGACTTTC CASSLATGSGANVLTF
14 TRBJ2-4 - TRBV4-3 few TGCGCCAGCAGCCAAGGGTCAGGTAGCAACATTCAGTACTTC CASSQGSGSNIQYF
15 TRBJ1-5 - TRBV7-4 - TGTGCCAGCAGCCACGACACAGTTATCGATCAGCCCCAGCATTTT CASSHDTVIDQPQHF
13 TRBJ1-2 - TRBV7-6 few TGTGCCAGCAGGACCTCAGAGGGCAGGGGCTACACCTTC CASRTSEGRGYTF
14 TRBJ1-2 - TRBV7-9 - TGTGCCAGCAGCTTACCCCAAGGAACCTATGGCTACACCTTC CASSLPQGTYGYTF
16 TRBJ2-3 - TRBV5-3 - TGTGCCAGCAGCCCGGAGCCGGGCAGCGAATTAGATACGCAGTATTTT CASSPEPGSELDTQYF
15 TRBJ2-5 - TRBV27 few TGTGCCAGCAGTTTCGGAGGGTCCCCCCAAGAGACCCAGTACTTC CASSFGGSPQETQYF
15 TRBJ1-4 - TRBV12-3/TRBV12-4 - TGTGCCAGCAGTGGCAGGACGGTTGGAAATGAAAAACTGTTTTTT CASSGRTVGNEKLFF
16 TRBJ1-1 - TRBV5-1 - TGCGCCAGCAGCTTGGATGGCAGAGAATTGAACACTGAAGCTTTCTTT CASSLDGRELNTEAFF
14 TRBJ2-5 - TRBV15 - TGTGCCACCAGCAGAGAAAGTTTTTCAGAGACCCAGTACTTC CATSRESFSETQYF
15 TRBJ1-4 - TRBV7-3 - TGTGCCAGCAGCTTGAAGGACGGCACTAATGAAAAACTGTTTTTT CASSLKDGTNEKLFF
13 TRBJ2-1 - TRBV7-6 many TGTGCCAGCAGCTCAACTACGTACAATGAGCAGTTCTTC CASSSTTYNEQFF